This T cell receptor (beta chain) was sequenced for a study of technical replicates of blood from a few donors. Clones were sequenced by immunoSEQ multiplex PCR, and TCRdb holds only the in-frame ones, with some missing. The repertoire holds more than 65,000 clones, around 96% seen once, with approximately 0.32% in the top ten. The V end was cut by 2 bases, the J end by 8 bases, with 16 bases between. The CDR3 sequence is 14 residues long. CDR1 SGHDT and CDR2 YYEEEE come from the germline V gene. Sequenced: T cells isolated from PBMCs. The genes are TRBV5-6 and TRBJ1-2; D remains ambiguous. The TCR originated in a human donor in good health. The DNA for the CDR3 is TGTGCCAGCAGCTTCGGTAAGGCGGCGGCCGGCTACACCTTC. Residues: CASSFGKAAAGYTF.